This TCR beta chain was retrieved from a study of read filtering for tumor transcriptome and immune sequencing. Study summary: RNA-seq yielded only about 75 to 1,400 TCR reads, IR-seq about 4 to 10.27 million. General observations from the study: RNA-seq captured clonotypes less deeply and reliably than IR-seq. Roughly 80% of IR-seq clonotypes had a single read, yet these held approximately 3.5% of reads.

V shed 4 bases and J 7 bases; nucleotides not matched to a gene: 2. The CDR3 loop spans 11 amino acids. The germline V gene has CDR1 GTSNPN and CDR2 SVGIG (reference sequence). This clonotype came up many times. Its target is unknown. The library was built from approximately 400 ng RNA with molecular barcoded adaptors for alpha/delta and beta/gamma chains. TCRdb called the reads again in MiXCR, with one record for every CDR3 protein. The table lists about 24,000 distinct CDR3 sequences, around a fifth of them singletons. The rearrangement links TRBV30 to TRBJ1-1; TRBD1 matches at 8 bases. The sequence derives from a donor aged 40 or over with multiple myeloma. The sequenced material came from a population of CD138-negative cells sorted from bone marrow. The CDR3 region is CAWTGQGEAFF. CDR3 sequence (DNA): TGTGCCTGGACCGGACAGGGTGAAGCTTTCTTT.